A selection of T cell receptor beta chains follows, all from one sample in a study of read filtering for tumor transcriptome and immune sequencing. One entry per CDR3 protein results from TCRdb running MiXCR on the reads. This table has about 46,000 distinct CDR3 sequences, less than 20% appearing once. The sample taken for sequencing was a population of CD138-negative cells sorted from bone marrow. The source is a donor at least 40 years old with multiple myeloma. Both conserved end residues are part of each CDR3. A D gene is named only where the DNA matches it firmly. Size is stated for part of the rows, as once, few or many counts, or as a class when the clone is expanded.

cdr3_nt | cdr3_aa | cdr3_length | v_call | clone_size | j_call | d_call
TGTGCCAGCAGCTTGGAGGACAGGGGCCCGGAGACCCAGTACTTC | CASSLEDRGPETQYF | 15 | TRBV5-5 | many | TRBJ2-5 | TRBD1
TGTGCCAGCAGTTTGTGGGATAGCATGAACACTGAAGCTTTCTTT | CASSLWDSMNTEAFF | 15 | TRBV28 | few | TRBJ1-1 | .
TGCAGCGCCAGCCGGTGGCAGGGGGCAAACAGCGGGGAGCTGTTTTTT | CSASRWQGANSGELFF | 16 | TRBV29-1 | . | TRBJ2-2 | TRBD1
TGTGCCAGCAGCGCTAGATGGATGAACACTGAAGCTTTCTTC | CASSARWMNTEAFF | 14 | TRBV6-6 | . | TRBJ1-1 | .
TGTGCCAGCAGTTCTAGCCCCGCGGAGACCCAGTACTTC | CASSSSPAETQYF | 13 | TRBV12-3/TRBV12-4 | few | TRBJ2-5 | .
TGCAGTGCCAGCGAGGCTAGCGATCCCTCCTACAATGAGCAGTTCTTC | CSASEASDPSYNEQFF | 16 | TRBV20-1 | many | TRBJ2-1 | .
TGTGCCAGCACCCAAGGGGGGATCGGCTACACCTTC | CASTQGGIGYTF | 12 | TRBV6-2/TRBV6-3 | . | TRBJ1-2 | .
TGTGCCAGCAGCCCAGCGGCTAGCGGCGACAATGAGCAGTTCTTC | CASSPAASGDNEQFF | 15 | TRBV9 | many | TRBJ2-1 | TRBD2
TGCGCCAGCAGCCAAGATACTAGCGGATTCTACAATGAGCAGTTCTTC | CASSQDTSGFYNEQFF | 16 | TRBV4-1 | few | TRBJ2-1 | TRBD2
TGTGCCAGCAAACCTCAGGGATTGGAGACCCAGTACTTC | CASKPQGLETQYF | 13 | TRBV6-5 | few | TRBJ2-5 | .
TGTGCCAGTAGTATAGCGGGGGGCCAAGAGACCCAGTACTTC | CASSIAGGQETQYF | 14 | TRBV19 | few | TRBJ2-5 | TRBD2
TGCAGTGCTAGAGACCTACAGGGGACTAATGAAAAACTGTTTTTT | CSARDLQGTNEKLFF | 15 | TRBV20-1 | many | TRBJ1-4 | TRBD1
TGTGCCATCAGTGAGTCGTTAGGAGCCCAAGAGACCCAGTACTTC | CAISESLGAQETQYF | 15 | TRBV10-3 | . | TRBJ2-5 | .
TGTGCCAGCTCACCAGCGAGCAATCAGCCCCAGCATTTT | CASSPASNQPQHF | 13 | TRBV18 | . | TRBJ1-5 | .
TGCAGCGCCGAACTGAACACGAACATTCAGTACTTC | CSAELNTNIQYF | 12 | TRBV29-1 | few | TRBJ2-4 | .
TGCGCCAGCAGCTCTTCGACAGGGAACACCGGGGAGCTGTTTTTT | CASSSSTGNTGELFF | 15 | TRBV5-1 | few | TRBJ2-2 | .
TGTGCCAGCAGCCAGGAAGGGCAGGCGGTCAATGAGCAGTTCTTC | CASSQEGQAVNEQFF | 15 | TRBV9 | many | TRBJ2-1 | .
TGTGCCAGCAGTTTACTCTTCGAGACTCCTAATGAGCAGTTCTTC | CASSLLFETPNEQFF | 15 | TRBV6-5 | medium-sized | TRBJ2-1 | .
TGCAGCGTTAAAAAAGCTAGCGGGAGTGTGCAGTACTTC | CSVKKASGSVQYF | 13 | TRBV29-1 | many | TRBJ2-7 | TRBD2
TGCAGTGCAAGGGACAGGGACTGGGAGAATGAAAAACTGTTTTTT | CSARDRDWENEKLFF | 15 | TRBV20-1 | few | TRBJ1-4 | TRBD1
TGTGCCAGCAGTTTACGCCCCGGGCGCTCATACGAGCAGTACTTC | CASSLRPGRSYEQYF | 15 | TRBV28 | many | TRBJ2-7 | .
TGCAGTGCTAGAGATCCGGGGCTAGCGGGAGTTTTCGATACGCAGTATTTT | CSARDPGLAGVFDTQYF | 17 | TRBV20-1 | once | TRBJ2-3 | TRBD2
TGTGCCAGCAGCCGGGGACAGGGGGCTCTGGCTGAAGCTTTCTTT | CASSRGQGALAEAFF | 15 | TRBV27 | few | TRBJ1-1 | TRBD1
TGTGCCAGCTCCCTTCGAACAGGAGCTGGGGCCAATGTCCTGACTTTC | CASSLRTGAGANVLTF | 16 | TRBV18 | few | TRBJ2-6 | .
TGTGCCAGCAGTGAAGGGCCCGGGAATTACGGCTACACCTTC | CASSEGPGNYGYTF | 14 | TRBV6-1 | many | TRBJ1-2 | .
TGTGCCAGCAGGCCCGGGACAGAATACAATGGGCAGCTCTTC | CASRPGTEYNGQLF | 14 | TRBV3-1 | . | TRBJ2-1 | TRBD1
TGCGCCAGCAGCTTTCGGACACCGGGACAACAGTACTTC | CASSFRTPGQQYF | 13 | TRBV5-1 | few | TRBJ2-4 | .
TGTGCCAGCAGCCAAGATGAGGGGCTAGGATTATACGAGCAGTACTTC | CASSQDEGLGLYEQYF | 16 | TRBV3-1 | . | TRBJ2-7 | .
TGCAGCGTTGGTCAGGAGATCTACGAGCAGTACTTC | CSVGQEIYEQYF | 12 | TRBV29-1 | many | TRBJ2-7 | .
TGTGCCAGCAGTCTTTTGACAGACCTCGCGCAGTACTTC | CASSLLTDLAQYF | 13 | TRBV2 | . | TRBJ2-7 | .
TGTGCCAGTACCCAAACAGGGGACCCTACCTACGAGCAGTACTTC | CASTQTGDPTYEQYF | 15 | TRBV19 | many | TRBJ2-7 | TRBD1
TGTGCCAGCAGCTTATACCCCCGGACTAGCGGGAGATGGAATGAGCAGTTCTTC | CASSLYPRTSGRWNEQFF | 18 | TRBV7-2 | many | TRBJ2-1 | TRBD2
TGTGCCAGCAGTTACGGGACTGAGCTGCGGCCCCAGCATTTT | CASSYGTELRPQHF | 14 | TRBV6-2/TRBV6-3 | many | TRBJ1-5 | .
TGTGCCAGCAGTAAGACCATGAACACTGAAGCTTTCTTT | CASSKTMNTEAFF | 13 | TRBV6-5 | few | TRBJ1-1 | .
TGCGCCAGCAGCTTGGTTACGGGCGACAATGAGCAGTTCTTC | CASSLVTGDNEQFF | 14 | TRBV5-1 | many | TRBJ2-1 | .
TGTGCCAGCTCCGACACAGATACGCAGTATTTT | CASSDTDTQYF | 11 | TRBV12-3/TRBV12-4 | many | TRBJ2-3 | .
TGCAGTGCCAGGGGGACTAGCTTCGGGGAGCAGTTCTTC | CSARGTSFGEQFF | 13 | TRBV20-1 | many | TRBJ2-1 | TRBD2
TGTGCCAGCAGTTACTTAAATCAGGACAATGAGCAGTTCTTC | CASSYLNQDNEQFF | 14 | TRBV6-2/TRBV6-3 | many | TRBJ2-1 | .
TGCGCCAGCAGCCAAGAACAGGCTGTAGGTGAGCAGTTCTTC | CASSQEQAVGEQFF | 14 | TRBV4-1 | . | TRBJ2-1 | .
TGTGTCAGCTCACCCTCTGGGGAAGGCATATATGGCTACACCTTC | CVSSPSGEGIYGYTF | 15 | TRBV18 | many | TRBJ1-2 | .
TGTGCCAGTAGTATAACAGGGGGCTCTGATGAGCAGTTCTTC | CASSITGGSDEQFF | 14 | TRBV19 | many | TRBJ2-1 | TRBD1
TGCGCCAGCAGCTTGGATGGACTCAACACAGATACGCAGTATTTT | CASSLDGLNTDTQYF | 15 | TRBV5-1 | many | TRBJ2-3 | .
TGTGCCAGCAGTTTAGGAGGGGGCTACGAGCAGTACTTC | CASSLGGGYEQYF | 13 | TRBV12-3/TRBV12-4 | few | TRBJ2-7 | .